Listed below are T cell receptor beta chains from one sample, sequenced in a study of Graves' ophthalmopathy and Graves' hyperthyroidism. TCRdb independently ran MiXCR on the multiplex PCR reads; one entry per CDR3 protein. This sample yields roughly 500,000 distinct CDR3 sequences, of which roughly 14% are seen a single time; over 7.5% belongs to the top ten. Sequencing input: blood. Receptors were obtained from a woman in her twenties or thirties with Graves' ophthalmopathy. The CDR3 runs from the conserved cysteine through the conserved F or W. The order of the fields is V gene, D gene, clone size, J gene, CDR3 DNA, CDR3 protein. D genes are given only for firm matches. Size is stated for part of the rows, as once, few or many counts, or as a class when the clone is expanded.

>TRBV11-2|NA|few|TRBJ1-2
TGTGCCAGCAGCTTAAGGGGGGGCCGAGCTAACTATGGCTACACCTTC
CASSLRGGRANYGYTF
>TRBV27|NA|many|TRBJ1-5
TGTGCCAGCACCAGGACCCCGGAAAAAGGTCGTTATAGCAATCAGCCCCAGCATTTT
CASTRTPEKGRYSNQPQHF
>TRBV20-1|NA|NA|TRBJ1-1
TGCAGTGCTGTCCGGGACGGGGAAGCTTTCTTT
CSAVRDGEAFF
>TRBV7-2|NA|many|TRBJ2-3
TGTGCCAGCAGCTTTTATACAGATACGCAGTATTTT
CASSFYTDTQYF
>TRBV28|TRBD2|few|TRBJ2-7
TGTGCCAGCAGCCCCCCCCGCCGACTAGCGGGGGGGTTATACGAGCAGTACTTC
CASSPPRRLAGGLYEQYF
>TRBV20-1|NA|many|TRBJ1-5
TGCAGTGCTAGATCAGGGTTTGGCAATCAGCCCCAGCATTTT
CSARSGFGNQPQHF
>TRBV19|TRBD1|many|TRBJ1-1
TGTGCCAGTAGTACAGGACAGGGGCCGAACACTGAAGCTTTCTTT
CASSTGQGPNTEAFF
>TRBV10-3|TRBD1|many|TRBJ2-5
TGTGCCATTGGACAGGGCGGGGAGACCCAGTACTTC
CAIGQGGETQYF
>TRBV29-1|TRBD1|many|TRBJ1-2
TGCAGCGTCCGACTGGGGGGCCGGACAGGGAACAGCTATGGCTACACCTTC
CSVRLGGRTGNSYGYTF
>TRBV6-1|NA|many|TRBJ2-7
TGTGCCAGCAGTGACCGCACGAAGAGCTCCTACGAGCAGTACTTC
CASSDRTKSSYEQYF
>TRBV4-2|TRBD2|NA|TRBJ2-3
TGTGCCAGCAGCCTCGAATTCGGCCGCGGGAGAACCCCAGATACGCAGTATTTT
CASSLEFGRGRTPDTQYF
>TRBV7-9|NA|NA|TRBJ1-1
TGTGCCAGCAGCTTAGAGGGAATGGACACTGAAGCTGTCTTT
CASSLEGMDTEAVF
>TRBV18|TRBD1|few|TRBJ2-7
TGTGCCAGCTCACCACCGGTGGGGGACAGGGCACACGAGCAGTACTTC
CASSPPVGDRAHEQYF
>TRBV6-1|NA|many|TRBJ2-7
TGTGCCAGCAGCCGCACCCCGGGGACCTACGAGCAGTACTTC
CASSRTPGTYEQYF
>TRBV6-1|TRBD1|many|TRBJ1-5
TGTGCCAGCACCGAAACAGGGGGCAGTCAGCCCCAGCATTTT
CASTETGGSQPQHF
>TRBV7-9|TRBD1|NA|TRBJ1-2
TGTGCCAGCAGCACCGCCCAGGGGGCCCTTTATGGCTACACCTTC
CASSTAQGALYGYTF
>TRBV20-1|NA|few|TRBJ2-5
TGCAGTGCTAGAGATCCAGAAGCGGGAGAGACCCAGTACTTC
CSARDPEAGETQYF
>TRBV5-1|NA|many|TRBJ1-2
TGCGCCAGCAGCCCCCTTAACAGCGTCTATGGCTACACCTTC
CASSPLNSVYGYTF
>TRBV7-9|NA|few|TRBJ1-3
TGTGCCAGCAGCTCCGCAGGGAGCTCTGGAAACACCATATATTTT
CASSSAGSSGNTIYF
>TRBV25-1|NA|many|TRBJ1-1
TGTGCCAGCAGTCCCTTGGACAGGAACACTGAAGCTTTCTTT
CASSPLDRNTEAFF
>TRBV7-8|NA|many|TRBJ2-7
TGTGCCAGCAGTCCGGTGGGGGCTAGCGGATCATACGAGCAGTACTTC
CASSPVGASGSYEQYF
>TRBV12-3/TRBV12-4|NA|many|TRBJ1-3
TGTGCCGACAGTCCACTAGCGGGAAACACCATATATTTT
CADSPLAGNTIYF
>TRBV30|NA|many|TRBJ1-5
TGTGCCTGGAGTGGACCTGGGGGCCCCAATCAGCCCCAGCATTTT
CAWSGPGGPNQPQHF
>TRBV7-2|NA|many|TRBJ1-5
TGTGCCAGCAGCCATCCCCGACAGGGCAATCAGCCCCAGCATTTT
CASSHPRQGNQPQHF
>TRBV7-9|NA|many|TRBJ2-5
TGTGTCACACGGAGCGGGCGGGGCCACCAAGAGACCCAGTACTTC
CVTRSGRGHQETQYF
>TRBV24-1|TRBD1|NA|TRBJ1-1
TGTGCCACCCCAGGACAGGGAATGAACACTGAAGCTTTCTTT
CATPGQGMNTEAFF
>TRBV6-1|NA|many|TRBJ1-1
TGTGCCAGCAGTGAAGAGACGGGAATTTCAGCTTTCTTT
CASSEETGISAFF
>TRBV28|NA|many|TRBJ2-4
TGTGCCAGCAGTTTAGCCGGGGACGGCAAAAACATTCAGTACTTC
CASSLAGDGKNIQYF
>TRBV7-3|NA|NA|TRBJ2-7
TGTGCCAGCAGCTTCAGTCCGAGTGGACACAAGCAGTACTTC
CASSFSPSGHKQYF
>TRBV4-1|NA|few|TRBJ1-3
TGCGCCAGCAGCCAAGTCGGGTCCGAATACTCTGGAAACACCATATATTTT
CASSQVGSEYSGNTIYF
>TRBV5-1|NA|many|TRBJ2-2
TGCGCCAGCAGCCTGGGGCGGTTTTCGAACACCGGGGAGCTGTTTTTT
CASSLGRFSNTGELFF
>TRBV12-5|NA|many|TRBJ1-2
TGTGCCAACAGCCTCGGGACAAGCTATGGCTACACCTTC
CANSLGTSYGYTF
>TRBV28|TRBD2|many|TRBJ2-2
TGTGCCAGCAGTCCTAGCGGGAGGGCCGACACCGGGGAGCTGTTTTTT
CASSPSGRADTGELFF
>TRBV6-1|NA|NA|TRBJ2-7
TGTGCCAGCGGACCCAACGGACACATTAAGATCTACGAGCAGTACTTC
CASGPNGHIKIYEQYF
>TRBV27|TRBD1|NA|TRBJ2-6
TGTGCCAGCAGCCGAATCTCGACAGGGTCTGGGGCCAACGTCCTGACTTTC
CASSRISTGSGANVLTF
>TRBV12-3/TRBV12-4|NA|many|TRBJ1-6
TGTGCCAGCAGCGTTACAGGAGACTATAATTCACCCCTCCACTTT
CASSVTGDYNSPLHF
>TRBV5-6|NA|few|TRBJ2-7
TGTGCCAGCAGCTTTAACCCCGGGACATCCTACGAGCAGTACTTC
CASSFNPGTSYEQYF
>TRBV20-1|TRBD1|many|TRBJ2-7
TGCAGTACACAGGGGATTGCCAACGAGCAGTACTTC
CSTQGIANEQYF
>TRBV20-1|NA|few|TRBJ1-3
TGCAGTGCCCCCGATCGGGCGGGGGGAAACACCATATATTTT
CSAPDRAGGNTIYF
>TRBV5-5|NA|many|TRBJ2-5
TGTGCCAGCAGCTTACTACTAGCCCCAGAGACCCAGTACTTC
CASSLLLAPETQYF
>TRBV27|TRBD2|many|TRBJ2-7
TGTGCCAGCAGTCTAGGGGCGGGAGGGCAGTACGAGCAGTACTTC
CASSLGAGGQYEQYF
>TRBV15|NA|many|TRBJ2-7
TGTGCCACCAGCTTCCCAGCTAGCACGGCCGAGCAGTACTTC
CATSFPASTAEQYF
>TRBV6-1|TRBD1|many|TRBJ1-3
TGTGCCAGCAGTGGGGACAGGGTGGGAGGAAACACCATATATTTT
CASSGDRVGGNTIYF
>TRBV11-2|TRBD1|NA|TRBJ2-7
TGTGCCAGCAGATACACAGGGGATCCATGGTACGAGCAGTACTTC
CASRYTGDPWYEQYF
>TRBV6-1|NA|many|TRBJ2-1
TGTGCCAGCAGTGCTTCAGGTGCCAGGTACAATGAGCAGTTCTTC
CASSASGARYNEQFF
>TRBV6-1|NA|once|TRBJ2-5
NA
CASSERRDDIQYFGAGTQYF
>TRBV20-1|TRBD1|many|TRBJ2-7
TGCAGTGCTAGGAACAGGGGGCAGTACTTC
CSARNRGQYF
>TRBV6-5|NA|many|TRBJ2-4
TGTGCCAGCAGTTACGTGGGGAATAGCGTCAAAAACATTCAGTACTTC
CASSYVGNSVKNIQYF
>TRBV12-3/TRBV12-4|TRBD1|many|TRBJ1-2
TGTGCCAGCACCGCGACAGGGTCCGATGGCTACACCTTC
CASTATGSDGYTF
>TRBV5-1|NA|few|TRBJ1-1
TGCGCCAGCAGCTTGGAACGGGGCTCGACTTTCTTT
CASSLERGSTFF
>TRBV7-8|TRBD1|few|TRBJ1-6
TGTGCCACACAGGGGGCCTTTAATTCACCCCTCCACTTT
CATQGAFNSPLHF